The sequence of this T cell receptor beta chain was determined in a study of cytomegalovirus exposure and HLA in healthy donors. Study-wide background: The approximately 120 validation repertoires used the same platform as the roughly 700 first-cohort repertoires (as reported by a later analysis).

Worth noting for this clone: What it binds is not known.

V lost 7 bases, J lost 3 bases, and 12 bases lay in between. The CDR3 totals 13 residues. CDR1 is SGHTA, CDR2 FQGNSA, per germline. It was the roughly 130-subject validation cohort, separate from the roughly 700-subject first cohort, to which the donors belonged. TCRdb's copy holds only in-frame clones and misses some; the assay was immunoSEQ multiplex PCR. The repertoire consists of approximately 99,000 clones, with around 85% occurring once and the leading ten covering around 3.1%. Points from the study as a whole: In vitro assays verified that three CMV-associated chains recognized CMV antigens specifically. Rare TCR sequences dominated, though some public TCRs recurred in many donors.

Sequencing was done on a sample of PBMCs. The TCR was taken from a woman between 18 and 30 years old in good health and CMV-seronegative. The V call is TRBV7-2, the J call TRBJ1-1, with D possibly being TRBD1 (5 bases). The CDR3: CASIIQGDTEAFF. The CDR3 DNA follows: TGTGCCAGCATTATCCAGGGCGACACTGAAGCTTTCTTT.